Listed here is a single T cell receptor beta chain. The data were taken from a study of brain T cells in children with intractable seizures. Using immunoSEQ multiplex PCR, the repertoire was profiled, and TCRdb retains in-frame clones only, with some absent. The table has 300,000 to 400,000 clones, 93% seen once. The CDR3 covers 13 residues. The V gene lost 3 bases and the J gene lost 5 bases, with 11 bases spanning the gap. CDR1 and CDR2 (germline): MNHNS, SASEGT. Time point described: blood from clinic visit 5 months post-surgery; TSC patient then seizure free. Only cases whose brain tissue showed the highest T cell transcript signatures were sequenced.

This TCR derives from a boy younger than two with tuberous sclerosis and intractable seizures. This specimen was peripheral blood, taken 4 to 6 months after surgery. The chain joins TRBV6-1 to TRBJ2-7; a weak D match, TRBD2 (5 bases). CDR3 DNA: TGTGCCAGCAGTGAGACTAAACAAGACGAGCAGTACTTC. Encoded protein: CASSETKQDEQYF.